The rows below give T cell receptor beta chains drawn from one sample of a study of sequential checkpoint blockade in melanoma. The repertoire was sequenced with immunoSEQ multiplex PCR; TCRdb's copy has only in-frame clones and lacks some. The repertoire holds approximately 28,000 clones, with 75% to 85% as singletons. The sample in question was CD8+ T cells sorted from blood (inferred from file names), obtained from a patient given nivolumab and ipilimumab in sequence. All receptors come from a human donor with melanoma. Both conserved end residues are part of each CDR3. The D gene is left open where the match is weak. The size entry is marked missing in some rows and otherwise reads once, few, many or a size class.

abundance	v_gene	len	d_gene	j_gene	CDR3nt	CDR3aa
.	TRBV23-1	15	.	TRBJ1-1	TGCGCCGGGGGGGGGACGGGACAAAGGAACACTGAAGCTTTCTTT	CAGGGTGQRNTEAFF
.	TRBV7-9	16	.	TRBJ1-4	TGTGCCAGCAGCACCCTTACAGGGAGTTTCGATGAAAAACTGTTTTTT	CASSTLTGSFDEKLFF
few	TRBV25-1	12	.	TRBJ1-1	TGTGCCAGCGGCAGTCCTGGTGGTGAAGCTTTCTTT	CASGSPGGEAFF
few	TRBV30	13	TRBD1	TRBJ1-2	TGTGCCTGCCCAGGGGGGAGGCTCTATGGCTACACCTTC	CACPGGRLYGYTF
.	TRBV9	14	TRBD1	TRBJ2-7	TGTGCCAGCAGCATGACAGGGGGCTTTTACGAGCAGTACTTC	CASSMTGGFYEQYF
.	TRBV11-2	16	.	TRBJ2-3	TGTGCCAGCAGCTTAGATCCCCGGGGGGCCACAGATACGCAGTATTTT	CASSLDPRGATDTQYF
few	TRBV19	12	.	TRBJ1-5	TGTGCCAGTAGTATAGGGAGGCAGCCCCAGCATTTT	CASSIGRQPQHF
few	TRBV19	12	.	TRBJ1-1	TGTGCCAGTATCCTGGGGCCCACTGAAGCTTTCTTT	CASILGPTEAFF
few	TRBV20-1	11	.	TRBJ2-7	TGCAGTGTGGGCGGGACTTACGAGCAGTACTTC	CSVGGTYEQYF
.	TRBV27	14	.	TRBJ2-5	TGTGCCAGCAGTTTAGGGGGAGGGGGTGAGACCCAGTACTTC	CASSLGGGGETQYF
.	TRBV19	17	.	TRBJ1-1	TGTGCCAGTAGTATGGGGGGTTACAGGCCCCCGAACACTGAAGCTTTCTTT	CASSMGGYRPPNTEAFF
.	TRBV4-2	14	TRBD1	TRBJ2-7	TGTGCCAGCAGCGGCTGGGACAGGCCCCACGAGCAGTACTTC	CASSGWDRPHEQYF
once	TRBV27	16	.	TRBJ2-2	TGTGCCAGCAGGGCGAGGGAAAACTTGAACACCGGGGAGCTGTTTTTT	CASRARENLNTGELFF
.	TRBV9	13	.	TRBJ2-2	TGTGCCAGCAGCTGGGGACAAACCGGGGAGCTGTTTTTT	CASSWGQTGELFF
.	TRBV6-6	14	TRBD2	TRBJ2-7	TGTGCCAGCAGTTACACGGGACTAGCAGGCGAGCAGTACTTC	CASSYTGLAGEQYF
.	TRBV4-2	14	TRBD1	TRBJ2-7	TGTGCCAGCAGAGGGGACAGGGTTGAGGACGAGCAGTACTTC	CASRGDRVEDEQYF
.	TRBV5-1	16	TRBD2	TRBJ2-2	TGCGCCAGCAGCTTGCCGACTAGCGGGGACTCCCGGGAGCTGTTTTTT	CASSLPTSGDSRELFF
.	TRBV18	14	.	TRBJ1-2	TGTGCCAGCTCACCCCCGACTGAGTCCTATGGCTACACCTTC	CASSPPTESYGYTF
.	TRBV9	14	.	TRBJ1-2	TGTGCCAGCGGGCAGGGCGGCCCTAACTATGGCTACACCTTC	CASGQGGPNYGYTF
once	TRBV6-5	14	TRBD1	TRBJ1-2	TGTGCCAGCAGTTACTCGAGGACAGGGGGAGGCTACACCTTC	CASSYSRTGGGYTF
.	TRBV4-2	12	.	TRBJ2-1	TGTGCCAGCAGCCAAGTAAGCGGGGAGCAGTTCTTC	CASSQVSGEQFF
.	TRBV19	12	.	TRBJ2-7	TGTGCCAGTAGTATAGGCGGCTACGAGCAGTACTTC	CASSIGGYEQYF
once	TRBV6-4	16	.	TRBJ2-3	TGTGCCAGCAGTGAGTCGGGGGTTTTACTCACAGATACGCAGTATTTT	CASSESGVLLTDTQYF
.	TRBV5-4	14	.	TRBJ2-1	TGTGCCAGCACTTGGTCAGGGTTTTACAATGAGCAGTTCTTC	CASTWSGFYNEQFF
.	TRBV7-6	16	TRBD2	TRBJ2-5	TGTGCCAGCAGCTCCCGGGGAGCGGGGAGACAAGAGACCCAGTACTTC	CASSSRGAGRQETQYF
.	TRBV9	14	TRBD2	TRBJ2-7	TGTGCCAGCAGCGTAGGTGGGACTACCTACGAGCAGTACTTC	CASSVGGTTYEQYF
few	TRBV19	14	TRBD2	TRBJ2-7	TGTGCCAGCAGTTCAGCGGGGGGGCGGGACGAGCAGTACTTC	CASSSAGGRDEQYF
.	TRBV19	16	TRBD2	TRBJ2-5	TGTGCCAGTAGAGATCCTAGCGGGGGCCGCCAAGAGACCCAGTACTTC	CASRDPSGGRQETQYF
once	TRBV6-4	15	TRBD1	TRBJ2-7	TGTGCCAGCAGTGCGGGGGACAGGGTTGCTGATGAGCAGTACTTC	CASSAGDRVADEQYF
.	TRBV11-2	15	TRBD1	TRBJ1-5	TGTGCCAGCAGCTTAGCGGGGACAGAGATTGAGCCCCAGCATTTT	CASSLAGTEIEPQHF